The clone carrying this T cell receptor beta chain was detected once. What it binds is not known. This CDR3 spans 16 amino acids. Germline V lookup: CDR1 MNHEY, CDR2 SMNVEV (reference sequence). Trimming pared 5 bases from V and 0 bases from J, leaving 16 bases between. This entry comes from a study of CD8+ T cells in alopecia areata. Described treatment: oral pan-JAK inhibitor, 5-10 mg twice daily. Study results and caveats: Scalp sample sequencing also detects resident alphabeta T cells of normal skin. The presence of one nonresponder keeps the tie between baseline CD8+ expansion and response uncertain. There were many expanded lesional clones persisting in scalp and blood during tofacitinib.

Reverse transcription of extracted RNA yielded cDNA, which provided the sequencing template. Using immunoSEQ multiplex PCR, the repertoire was profiled, and TCRdb retains in-frame clones only, with some absent. Here the sample spans about 180,000 clones, 40% to 55% being singletons. This chain links TRBV27 with TRBJ1-2; possible D gene TRBD1, 5 bases. The sample here was CD8+ T cells sorted from blood, taken around week 54, from a patient treated with tofacitinib. This TCR derives from a human donor with alopecia areata. CDR3 amino acids: CASSPLGGDPNYGYTF. The CDR3 nucleotides read TGTGCCAGCAGTCCCCTCGGTGGGGACCCTAACTATGGCTACACCTTC.